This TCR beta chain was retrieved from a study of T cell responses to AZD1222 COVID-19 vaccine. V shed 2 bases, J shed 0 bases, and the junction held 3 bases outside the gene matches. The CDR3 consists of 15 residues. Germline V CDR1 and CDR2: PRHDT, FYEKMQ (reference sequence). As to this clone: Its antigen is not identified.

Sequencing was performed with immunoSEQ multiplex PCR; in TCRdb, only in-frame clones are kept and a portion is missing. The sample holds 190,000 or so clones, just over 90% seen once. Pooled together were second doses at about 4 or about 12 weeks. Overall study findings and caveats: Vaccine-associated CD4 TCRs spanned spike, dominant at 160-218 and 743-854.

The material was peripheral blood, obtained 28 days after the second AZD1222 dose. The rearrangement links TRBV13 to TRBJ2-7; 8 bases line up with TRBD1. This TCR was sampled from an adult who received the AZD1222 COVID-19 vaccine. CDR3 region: CASSLNGQGSYEQYF. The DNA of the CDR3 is TGTGCCAGCAGCTTAAACGGACAGGGCTCCTACGAGCAGTACTTC.